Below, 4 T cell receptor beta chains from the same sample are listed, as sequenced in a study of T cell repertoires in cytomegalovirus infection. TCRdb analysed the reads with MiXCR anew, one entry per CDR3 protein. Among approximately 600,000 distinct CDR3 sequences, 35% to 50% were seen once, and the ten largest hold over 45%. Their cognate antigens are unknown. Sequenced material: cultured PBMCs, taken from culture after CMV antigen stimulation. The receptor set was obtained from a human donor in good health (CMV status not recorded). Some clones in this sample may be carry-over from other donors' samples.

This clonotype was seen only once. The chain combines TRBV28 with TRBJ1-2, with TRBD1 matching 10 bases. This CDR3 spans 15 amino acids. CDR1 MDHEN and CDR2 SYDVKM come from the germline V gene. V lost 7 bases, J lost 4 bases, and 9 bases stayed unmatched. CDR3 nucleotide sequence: TGTGCCAGCACCTCTGGGACAGGGGACGGCTATGGCTACACCTTC. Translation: CASTSGTGDGYGYTF.

CDR3: CASSQGPWAGELFF. DNA for the CDR3: TGCGCCAGCAGCCAAGGGCCCTGGGCCGGGGAGCTGTTTTTT. The chain has TRBV4-1 and TRBJ2-2; no firm D call. Germline lookup yields CDR1 MGHRA and CDR2 YSYEKL. V shed 1 base and J shed 6 bases, with 9 bases lying between them. The CDR3 is 14 residues long.

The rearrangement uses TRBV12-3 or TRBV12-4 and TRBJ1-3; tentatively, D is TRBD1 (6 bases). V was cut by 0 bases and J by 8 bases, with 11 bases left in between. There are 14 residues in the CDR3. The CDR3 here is CASSLAGRGDTIYF. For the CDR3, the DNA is TGTGCCAGCAGTTTAGCAGGCAGGGGTGACACCATATATTTT.

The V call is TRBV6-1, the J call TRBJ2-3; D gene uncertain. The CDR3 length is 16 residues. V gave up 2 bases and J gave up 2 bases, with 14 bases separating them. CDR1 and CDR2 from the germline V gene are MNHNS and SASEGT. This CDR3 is CASSERWTYFTDTQYF. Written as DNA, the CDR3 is TGTGCCAGCAGTGAAAGGTGGACGTACTTCACAGATACGCAGTATTTT.